These 16 T cell receptor beta chains originate from one sample sequenced in a study of blood T cell repertoires in COVID-19. Generated by immunoSEQ multiplex PCR, the TCRdb table keeps only in-frame clones and is missing some. The sample carries approximately 210,000 clones, around 94% recorded once. The sequencing sample was made of peripheral blood. Receptors were obtained from a man in his thirties or forties with COVID-19, enrolled during active disease.

The rearrangement joins TRBV19 to TRBJ2-1; TRBD1 might be the D (6 bases). Trimming removed 4 bases at V and 7 bases at J, with 29 bases between. This CDR3 has 19 amino acids. Germline V gene lookup returns CDR1 LNHDA and CDR2 SQIVND (reference sequence). CDR3 loop: CASSKGPVRGRRTDNEQFF. CDR3 coding DNA: TGTGCCAGTAGTAAGGGCCCCGTTCGCGGACGAAGGACAGATAATGAGCAGTTCTTC.

The rearrangement joins TRBV29-1 to TRBJ2-7; 7 bases line up with TRBD2. Trimming cost V 4 bases and J 2 bases; bases outside gene matches: 11. This CDR3 has 15 amino acids. The germline V gene encodes CDR1 SQVTM and CDR2 ANQGSEA. The CDR3 DNA is TGCAGCGTTGCCCCAGCGGGACTTACTGCCTACGAGCAGTACTTC. Translation: CSVAPAGLTAYEQYF.

This chain links TRBV11-2 with TRBJ1-1, with TRBD1 matching 9 bases. The length of the CDR3 is 17 residues. The V gene end was trimmed by 0 bases and the J gene end by 0 bases; junction bases not matched to a gene: 5. Germline V gene sequence: CDR1 SGHAT, CDR2 FQNNGV. The CDR3 nucleotides are TGTGCCAGCAGCTTAGAACAGGGGGCGAACATGAACACTGAAGCTTTCTTT. Protein: CASSLEQGANMNTEAFF.

V gene TRBV27 combines with J gene TRBJ2-1; 12 nucleotides align to TRBD2. Germline V gene sequence: CDR1 MNHEY, CDR2 SMNVEV (reference sequence). This CDR3 spans 19 amino acids. The V and J ends lost 5 bases and 0 bases, in that order; junction bases with no gene match: 11. The CDR3, as DNA: TGTGCCAGCAGTCATCCGGGACTAGCGGGCCTAAGCTCCTACAATGAGCAGTTCTTC. Residues: CASSHPGLAGLSSYNEQFF.

V is TRBV4-2 and J is TRBJ1-1, with TRBD1 matching over 9 bases. The germline V gene has CDR1 LGHNA and CDR2 YNFKEQ. CDR3 length: 14 amino acids. With V trimmed by 3 bases and J by 4 bases, 3 bases remained unmatched. The DNA for the CDR3 is TGTGCCAGCAGCCAGGTGGGACAGGGCACTGAAGCTTTCTTT. It yields the protein CASSQVGQGTEAFF.

J is TRBJ2-5 and V is TRBV15, with D hard to call. The CDR3 is made up of 13 amino acids. Germline values: CDR1 LNHNV, CDR2 YYDKDF (reference sequence). V was trimmed by 10 bases and J by 3 bases, leaving 15 bases between them. The CDR3 is CAIKNLAEETQYF. The CDR3 coding sequence is TGTGCCATCAAAAACCTGGCAGAAGAGACCCAGTACTTC.

V usage is TRBV6-5 and J usage is TRBJ2-7, with 9 positions matching TRBD1. CDR3 length equals 15 residues. Trimming removed 6 bases from V and 2 bases from J; junction bases left unmatched: 8. CDR1 and CDR2 (germline): MNHEY, SVGAGI. The CDR3 coding sequence is TGTGCCAGCAGGGGGGGACAGGGTGAGGCCTACGAGCAGTACTTC. This codes for CASRGGQGEAYEQYF.

For this clone: This same CDR3 is encoded by further DNA sequences in the sample. V usage is TRBV10-3 and J usage is TRBJ1-3; D remains ambiguous. Trimming took off 4 bases at V and 1 base at J, with 5 bases between the two ends. There are 13 residues in the CDR3. Germline-derived CDR1 and CDR2 are ENHRY and SYGVKD. The CDR3 DNA reads TGTGCCATCAGTGCAGGTTCTGGAAACACCATATATTTT. This gives the protein CAISAGSGNTIYF.

This chain joins TRBV7-9 and TRBJ1-2; the D is unclear. The CDR3 runs to 15 residues. CDR1 SEHNR and CDR2 FQNEAQ come from the germline V gene (reference sequence). V lost 1 base to trimming and J lost 3 bases, with 12 bases between them. The CDR3 loop reads CASSLEIEQYYGYTF. CDR3 bases: TGTGCCAGCAGCTTAGAGATCGAACAGTACTATGGCTACACCTTC.

The rearrangement links TRBV25-1 to TRBJ1-3; the D gene is possibly TRBD1 (5 bases). Between the trimmed V and J ends, which lost 1 base and 8 bases, there was a span of 15 bases. The V gene's germline CDR1 is MGHDK and CDR2 SYGVNS. This CDR3 is 15 amino acids long. CDR3 sequence (DNA): TGTGCCAGCAGTGAATCTGGCAGGGTGGGATACACCATATATTTT. It specifies CASSESGRVGYTIYF.

This clone has just one count. The J gene is TRBJ1-2, the V gene TRBV4-1, with TRBD1 matching over 8 bases. This CDR3 is 17 amino acids long. Looked up from germline, CDR1 is MGHRA and CDR2 is YSYEKL. V gave up 4 bases and J gave up 0 bases; unmatched junction bases: 10. Here the CDR3 DNA reads TGCGCCAGCAGCCCGAGGGCAGGGGGCCTCACTAACTATGGCTACACCTTC. Protein product: CASSPRAGGLTNYGYTF.

V gene TRBV19 combines with J gene TRBJ1-5; 7 nucleotides align to TRBD1. CDR1 is LNHDA and CDR2 is SQIVND in the germline V gene (reference sequence). Trimming cost V 4 bases and J 0 bases; bases outside gene matches: 9. This CDR3 is 17 amino acids long. The CDR3 DNA reads TGTGCCAGTAGTAACCGGGACAGAGCTTATAGCAATCAGCCCCAGCATTTT. It codes for CASSNRDRAYSNQPQHF.

The CDR3 DNA reads TGTGCCTGGACCCCTCGGGGGGCTGGCAACTATGGCTACACCTTC. Protein sequence: CAWTPRGAGNYGYTF. The chain joins TRBV30 to TRBJ1-2; D may be TRBD1 (6 bases). V was trimmed by 4 bases and J by 2 bases, leaving 17 bases between them. CDR1 is GTSNPN, CDR2 SVGIG, per germline (reference sequence). The CDR3 is 15 residues long.

The rearrangement links TRBV9 to TRBJ1-1; weak D call: TRBD1 (6 bases). V shed 3 bases and J shed 1 base, with 7 bases lying between them. The length of the CDR3 is 13 residues. Germline V CDR1 and CDR2: SGDLS, YYNGEE. The CDR3 DNA follows: TGTGCCAGCAGCGAACAGGGGAACACTGAAGCTTTCTTT. Its protein is CASSEQGNTEAFF.

The chain has TRBV7-9 and TRBJ2-7; D may be TRBD2 (5 bases). Germline values: CDR1 SEHNR, CDR2 FQNEAQ (reference sequence). The CDR3 totals 15 residues. V lost 5 bases and J 3 bases, leaving 17 bases between the germline ends. The DNA of the CDR3 is TGTGCCAGCAGCAGCCCGCAGGAGAGCGGCTACGAGCAGTACTTC. Translated, it gives CASSSPQESGYEQYF.

This clone showed up just once. V usage is TRBV9 and J usage is TRBJ2-2, with 7 bases that match TRBD2. The trim removed 1 base at V and 1 base at J, leaving 4 bases unmatched. The germline V gene has CDR1 SGDLS and CDR2 YYNGEE. The CDR3 contains 16 residues. CDR3 nucleotides: TGTGCCAGCAGCGTACGGGCTAGCGGGAACACCGGGGAGCTGTTTTTT. Its translation is CASSVRASGNTGELFF.